A selection of T cell receptor beta chains follows, all from one sample in a study of cytomegalovirus exposure and HLA in healthy donors. Libraries were prepared by immunoSEQ multiplex PCR; TCRdb keeps only in-frame clonotypes and omits some of them. The sample has about 120,000 clones, 75% seen once. Sequencing was performed on PBMCs. The origin of the receptors is a woman aged 40 to 50 in good health and CMV-seropositive. The CDR3 runs from the conserved cysteine through the conserved F or W. Fields, in order: clone size, D gene, J gene, V gene, CDR3 protein, CDR3 DNA. A D gene is named only where the DNA matches it firmly. Clone size appears in some rows only: once, few, many, or a class for an expanded clone.

clone size: .
D gene: .
J gene: TRBJ1-5
V gene: TRBV30
CDR3 protein: CAWSDGANQPQHF
CDR3 DNA: TGTGCCTGGAGCGATGGGGCGAATCAGCCCCAGCATTTT

clone size: .
D gene: .
J gene: TRBJ2-3
V gene: TRBV2
CDR3 protein: CASGGAGETDTQYF
CDR3 DNA: TGTGCCAGCGGGGGCGCGGGAGAAACAGATACGCAGTATTTT

clone size: once
D gene: .
J gene: TRBJ1-1
V gene: TRBV27
CDR3 protein: CASSTGSTEAFF
CDR3 DNA: TGTGCCAGCAGTACAGGTTCCACTGAAGCTTTCTTT

clone size: .
D gene: TRBD1
J gene: TRBJ1-5
V gene: TRBV10-3
CDR3 protein: CAISEALKDRGHQPQHF
CDR3 DNA: TGTGCCATCAGTGAAGCATTGAAGGACAGGGGCCATCAGCCCCAGCATTTT

clone size: .
D gene: TRBD1
J gene: TRBJ1-4
V gene: TRBV7-2
CDR3 protein: CASSLWDRGPNEKLFF
CDR3 DNA: TGTGCCAGCAGCCTGTGGGACAGGGGGCCGAATGAAAAACTGTTTTTT

clone size: .
D gene: .
J gene: TRBJ1-5
V gene: TRBV6-1
CDR3 protein: CAVQGTGNQPQHF
CDR3 DNA: TGTGCCGTCCAGGGGACGGGAAATCAGCCCCAGCATTTT

clone size: .
D gene: .
J gene: TRBJ2-7
V gene: TRBV4-3
CDR3 protein: CASSQESQGREQYF
CDR3 DNA: TGCGCCAGCAGCCAAGAATCACAGGGTCGGGAGCAGTACTTC

clone size: few
D gene: TRBD1
J gene: TRBJ1-2
V gene: TRBV6-5
CDR3 protein: CASSSWTGGDYGYTF
CDR3 DNA: TGTGCCAGCAGTTCTTGGACAGGGGGCGACTATGGCTACACCTTC

clone size: .
D gene: TRBD1
J gene: TRBJ1-1
V gene: TRBV9
CDR3 protein: CASSEFDRGFTEAFF
CDR3 DNA: TGTGCCAGCAGTGAATTTGACAGGGGTTTCACTGAAGCTTTCTTT

clone size: .
D gene: .
J gene: TRBJ1-5
V gene: TRBV21-1
CDR3 protein: CASSKALKDRGRINQPQHF
CDR3 DNA: TGTGCCAGCAGCAAAGCCCTGAAGGACAGGGGACGAATCAATCAGCCCCAGCATTTT

clone size: .
D gene: .
J gene: TRBJ2-7
V gene: TRBV28
CDR3 protein: CASSRGLYEQYF
CDR3 DNA: TGTGCCAGCAGCAGGGGTCTCTACGAGCAGTACTTC

clone size: .
D gene: TRBD1
J gene: TRBJ2-7
V gene: TRBV6-9
CDR3 protein: CASSSRTGSYEQYF
CDR3 DNA: TGTGCCAGCAGTTCCAGGACAGGATCCTACGAGCAGTACTTC

clone size: .
D gene: TRBD2
J gene: TRBJ2-3
V gene: TRBV11-2
CDR3 protein: CASSDYRGGTDTQYF
CDR3 DNA: TGTGCCAGCAGCGATTATCGGGGGGGCACAGATACGCAGTATTTT

clone size: few
D gene: .
J gene: TRBJ2-5
V gene: TRBV14
CDR3 protein: CASSQEHTRYGTQYF
CDR3 DNA: TGTGCCAGCAGCCAAGAACACACGCGGTACGGGACCCAGTACTTC

clone size: once
D gene: .
J gene: TRBJ1-5
V gene: TRBV28
CDR3 protein: CASSFGADQPQHF
CDR3 DNA: TGTGCCAGCAGTTTTGGGGCAGATCAGCCCCAGCATTTT

clone size: .
D gene: .
J gene: TRBJ1-2
V gene: TRBV6-4
CDR3 protein: CARSPRTF
CDR3 DNA: TGTGCCAGGTCCCCTCGCACCTTC

clone size: .
D gene: TRBD1
J gene: TRBJ1-5
V gene: TRBV19
CDR3 protein: CASSSYGTGGNQPQHF
CDR3 DNA: TGTGCCAGTAGTTCCTACGGGACAGGGGGGAATCAGCCCCAGCATTTT

clone size: .
D gene: .
J gene: TRBJ2-1
V gene: TRBV27
CDR3 protein: CASSLSALGVNEQFF
CDR3 DNA: TGTGCCAGCAGTTTATCTGCCCTCGGAGTTAATGAGCAGTTCTTC

clone size: .
D gene: .
J gene: TRBJ1-6
V gene: TRBV10-3
CDR3 protein: CAISDNLPKFDSPLHF
CDR3 DNA: TGTGCCATCAGTGATAACTTACCCAAGTTCGATTCACCCCTCCACTTT

clone size: .
D gene: .
J gene: TRBJ1-1
V gene: TRBV29-1
CDR3 protein: CSVWGYEAFF
CDR3 DNA: TGCAGCGTATGGGGCTACGAAGCTTTCTTT

clone size: few
D gene: TRBD1
J gene: TRBJ1-5
V gene: TRBV28
CDR3 protein: CASSPYGTGYSNQPQHF
CDR3 DNA: TGTGCCAGCAGTCCCTACGGGACAGGGTATAGCAATCAGCCCCAGCATTTT

clone size: .
D gene: TRBD1
J gene: TRBJ1-1
V gene: TRBV18
CDR3 protein: CASSPGQIEAFF
CDR3 DNA: TGTGCCAGCTCACCGGGACAGATTGAAGCTTTCTTT